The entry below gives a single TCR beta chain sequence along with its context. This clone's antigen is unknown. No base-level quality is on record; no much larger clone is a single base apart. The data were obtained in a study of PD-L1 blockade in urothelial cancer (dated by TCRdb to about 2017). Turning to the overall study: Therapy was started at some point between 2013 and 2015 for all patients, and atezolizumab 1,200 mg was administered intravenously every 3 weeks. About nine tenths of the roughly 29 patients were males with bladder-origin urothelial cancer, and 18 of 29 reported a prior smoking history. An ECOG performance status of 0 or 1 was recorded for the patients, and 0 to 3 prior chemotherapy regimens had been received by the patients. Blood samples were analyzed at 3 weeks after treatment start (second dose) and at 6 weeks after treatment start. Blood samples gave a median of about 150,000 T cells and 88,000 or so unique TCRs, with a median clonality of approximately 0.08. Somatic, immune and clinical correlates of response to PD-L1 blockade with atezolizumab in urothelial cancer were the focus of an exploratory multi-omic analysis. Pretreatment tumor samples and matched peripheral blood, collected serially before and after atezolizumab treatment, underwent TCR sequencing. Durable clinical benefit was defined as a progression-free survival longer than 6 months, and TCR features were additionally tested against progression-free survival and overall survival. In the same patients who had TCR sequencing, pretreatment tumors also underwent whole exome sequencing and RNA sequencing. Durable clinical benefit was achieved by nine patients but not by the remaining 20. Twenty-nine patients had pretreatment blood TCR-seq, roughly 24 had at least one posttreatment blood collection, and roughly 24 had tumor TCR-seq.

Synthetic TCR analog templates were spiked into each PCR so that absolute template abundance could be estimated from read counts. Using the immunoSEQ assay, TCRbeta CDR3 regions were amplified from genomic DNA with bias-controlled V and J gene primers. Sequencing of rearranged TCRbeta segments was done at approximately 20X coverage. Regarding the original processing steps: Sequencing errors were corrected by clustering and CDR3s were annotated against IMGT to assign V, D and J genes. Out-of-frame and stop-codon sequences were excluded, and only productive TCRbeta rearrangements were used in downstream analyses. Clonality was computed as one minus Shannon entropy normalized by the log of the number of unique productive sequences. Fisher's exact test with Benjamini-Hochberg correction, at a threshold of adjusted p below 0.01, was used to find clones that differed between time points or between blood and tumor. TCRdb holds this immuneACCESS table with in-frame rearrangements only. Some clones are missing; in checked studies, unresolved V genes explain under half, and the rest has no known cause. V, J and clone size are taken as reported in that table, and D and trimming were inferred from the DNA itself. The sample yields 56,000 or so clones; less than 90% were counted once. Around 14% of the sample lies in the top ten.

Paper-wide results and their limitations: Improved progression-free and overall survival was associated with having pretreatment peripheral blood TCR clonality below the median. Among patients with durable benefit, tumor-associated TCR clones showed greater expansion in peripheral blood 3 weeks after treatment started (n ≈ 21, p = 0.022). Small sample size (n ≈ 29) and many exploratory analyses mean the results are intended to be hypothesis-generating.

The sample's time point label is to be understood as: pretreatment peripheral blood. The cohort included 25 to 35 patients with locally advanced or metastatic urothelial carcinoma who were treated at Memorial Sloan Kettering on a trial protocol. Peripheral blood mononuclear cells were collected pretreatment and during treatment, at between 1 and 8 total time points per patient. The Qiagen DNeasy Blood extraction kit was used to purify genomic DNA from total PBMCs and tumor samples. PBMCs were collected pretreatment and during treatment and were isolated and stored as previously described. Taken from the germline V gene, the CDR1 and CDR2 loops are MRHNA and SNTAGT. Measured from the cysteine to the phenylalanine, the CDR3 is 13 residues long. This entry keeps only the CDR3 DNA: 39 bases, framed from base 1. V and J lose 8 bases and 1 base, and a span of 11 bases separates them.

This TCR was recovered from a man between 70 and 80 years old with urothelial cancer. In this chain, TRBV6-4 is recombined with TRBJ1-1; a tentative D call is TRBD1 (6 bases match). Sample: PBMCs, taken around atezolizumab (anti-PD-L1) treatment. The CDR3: CASPSRGNTEAFF. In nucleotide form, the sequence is TGTGCCAGCCCTTCCAGGGGGAACACTGAAGCTTTCTTT.